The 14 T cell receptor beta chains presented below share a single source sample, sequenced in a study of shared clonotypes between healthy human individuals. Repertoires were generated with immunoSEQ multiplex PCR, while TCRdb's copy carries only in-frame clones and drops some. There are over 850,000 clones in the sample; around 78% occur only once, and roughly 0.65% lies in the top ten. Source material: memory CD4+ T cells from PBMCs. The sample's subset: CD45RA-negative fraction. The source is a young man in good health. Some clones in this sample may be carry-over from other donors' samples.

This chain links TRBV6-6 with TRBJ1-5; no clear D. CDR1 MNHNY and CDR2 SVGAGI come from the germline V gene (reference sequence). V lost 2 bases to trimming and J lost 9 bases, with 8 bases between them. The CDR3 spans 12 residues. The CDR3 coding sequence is TGTGCCAGCAGTTACCTCCCCTCGCCCCAGCATTTT. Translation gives CASSYLPSPQHF.

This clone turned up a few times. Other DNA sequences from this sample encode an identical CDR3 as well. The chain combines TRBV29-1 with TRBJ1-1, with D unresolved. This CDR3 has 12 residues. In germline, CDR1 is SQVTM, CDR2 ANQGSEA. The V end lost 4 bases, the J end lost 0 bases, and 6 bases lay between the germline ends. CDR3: CSVATVNTEAFF. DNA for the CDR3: TGCAGCGTTGCGACCGTGAACACTGAAGCTTTCTTT.

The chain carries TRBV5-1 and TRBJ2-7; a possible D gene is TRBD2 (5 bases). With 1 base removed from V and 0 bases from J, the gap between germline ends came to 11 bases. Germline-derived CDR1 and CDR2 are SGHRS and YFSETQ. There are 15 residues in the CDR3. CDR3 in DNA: TGCGCCAGCAGCTTGCGGGGAATGGCCTCCTACGAGCAGTACTTC. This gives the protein CASSLRGMASYEQYF.

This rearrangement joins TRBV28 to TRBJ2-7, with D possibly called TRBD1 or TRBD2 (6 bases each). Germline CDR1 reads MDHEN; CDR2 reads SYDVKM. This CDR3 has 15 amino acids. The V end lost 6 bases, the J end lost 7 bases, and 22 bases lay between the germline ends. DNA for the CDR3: TGTGCCAGCAGGCCCTCAGGGGTGCCGGCGGGGGAGCAGTACTTC. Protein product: CASRPSGVPAGEQYF.

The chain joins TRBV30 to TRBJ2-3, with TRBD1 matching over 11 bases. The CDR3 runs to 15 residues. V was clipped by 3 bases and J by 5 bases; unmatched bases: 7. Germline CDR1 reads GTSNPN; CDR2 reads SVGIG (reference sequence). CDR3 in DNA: TGTGCCTGGAGCCCAGGACAGGGGGCGCGAGATACGCAGTATTTT. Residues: CAWSPGQGARDTQYF.

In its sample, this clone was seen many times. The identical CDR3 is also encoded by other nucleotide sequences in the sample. The CDR3 here is CASSPQQGRTGELFF. The CDR3 DNA reads as TGTGCCAGCTCACCTCAACAGGGAAGGACCGGGGAGCTGTTTTTT. The chain has TRBV18 and TRBJ2-2, with D tentatively TRBD1 (6 bases). Germline CDR1 reads KGHSH; CDR2 reads LQKENI. The CDR3 loop spans 15 amino acids. Between the trimmed V and J ends, which lost 3 bases and 5 bases, there was a span of 13 bases.

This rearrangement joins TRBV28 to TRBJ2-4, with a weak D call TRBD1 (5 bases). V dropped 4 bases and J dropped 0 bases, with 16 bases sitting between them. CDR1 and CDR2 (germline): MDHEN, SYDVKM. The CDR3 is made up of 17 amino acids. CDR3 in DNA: TGTGCCAGCAGTTCAGGGCAGGTACTATTAGCCAAAAACATTCAGTACTTC. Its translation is CASSSGQVLLAKNIQYF.

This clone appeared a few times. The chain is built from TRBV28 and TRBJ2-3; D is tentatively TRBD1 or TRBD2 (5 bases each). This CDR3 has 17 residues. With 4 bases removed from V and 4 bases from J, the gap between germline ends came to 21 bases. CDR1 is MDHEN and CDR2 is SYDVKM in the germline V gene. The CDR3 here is CASSSPGWGEGPDTQYF. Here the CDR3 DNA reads TGTGCCAGCAGTTCCCCCGGGTGGGGCGAGGGTCCAGATACGCAGTATTTT.

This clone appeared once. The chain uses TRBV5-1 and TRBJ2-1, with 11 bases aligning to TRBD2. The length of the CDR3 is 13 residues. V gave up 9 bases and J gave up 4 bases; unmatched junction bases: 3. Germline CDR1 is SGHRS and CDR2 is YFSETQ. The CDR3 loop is CATGTSGYNEQFF. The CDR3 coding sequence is TGCGCCACCGGGACTAGCGGATACAATGAGCAGTTCTTC.

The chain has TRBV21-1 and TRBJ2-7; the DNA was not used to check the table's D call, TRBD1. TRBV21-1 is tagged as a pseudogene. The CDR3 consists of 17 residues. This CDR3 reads CASSRIPGQISSYEQYF. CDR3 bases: TGTGCCAGCAGCCGCATACCGGGACAGATTTCCTCCTACGAGCAGTACTTC.

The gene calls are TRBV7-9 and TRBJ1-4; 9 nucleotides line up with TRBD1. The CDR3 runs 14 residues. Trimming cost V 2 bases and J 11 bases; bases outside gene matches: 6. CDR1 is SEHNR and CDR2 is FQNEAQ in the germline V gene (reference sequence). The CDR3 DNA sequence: TGTGCCAGCAGCTTAATCAGGGGACAGGGCAAACTGTTTTTT. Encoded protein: CASSLIRGQGKLFF.

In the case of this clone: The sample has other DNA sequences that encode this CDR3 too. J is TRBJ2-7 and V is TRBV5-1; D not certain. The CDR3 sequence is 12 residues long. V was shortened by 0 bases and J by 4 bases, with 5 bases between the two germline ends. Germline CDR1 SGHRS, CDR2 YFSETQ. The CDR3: CASSLDGYEQYF. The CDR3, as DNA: TGCGCCAGCAGCTTGGATGGGTACGAGCAGTACTTC.

CDR3 DNA: TGTGCCACCGTGACGGAATATGGGGATACGCAGTATTTT. Protein sequence: CATVTEYGDTQYF. The chain uses TRBV10-3 and TRBJ2-3; D ambiguous. V was pared by 10 bases and J by 6 bases, with 17 bases between. CDR3 size: 13 residues. Germline V gene lookup returns CDR1 ENHRY and CDR2 SYGVKD.

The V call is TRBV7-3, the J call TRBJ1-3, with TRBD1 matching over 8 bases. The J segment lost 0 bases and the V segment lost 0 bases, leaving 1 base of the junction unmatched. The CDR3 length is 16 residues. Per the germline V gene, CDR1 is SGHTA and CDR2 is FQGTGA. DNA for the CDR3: TGTGCCAGCAGCTTAACGGGGACAGGCTCTGGAAACACCATATATTTT. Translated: CASSLTGTGSGNTIYF.